The rows below give T cell receptor beta chains drawn from one sample of a study of blood T cells in healthy people across ages. A single record per CDR3 protein comes from TCRdb applying MiXCR to the 5' RACE reads. The sample shows 920,000 or so distinct CDR3 sequences, 45% of them seen only once. Sequencing was carried out using blood. These receptors all come from a woman aged 55-70 years in good health. The CDR3 runs from the conserved cysteine through the conserved F or W. The D gene is left open where the match is weak. Clone size is not always given. Where it is, it says once, few, many or a class for expanded clones.

D gene: NA
J gene: TRBJ2-1
clone size: NA
V gene: TRBV5-1
CDR3 protein: CASSFQSPRDNEQFF
CDR3 DNA: TGCGCCAGCAGCTTCCAGAGTCCGCGTGACAATGAGCAGTTCTTC

D gene: TRBD2
J gene: TRBJ2-5
clone size: NA
V gene: TRBV4-2
CDR3 protein: CASSLLAGGLQETQYF
CDR3 DNA: TGTGCCAGCAGCCTACTAGCGGGAGGACTCCAAGAGACCCAGTACTTC

D gene: NA
J gene: TRBJ1-1
clone size: NA
V gene: TRBV29-1
CDR3 protein: CSVELNIEAFF
CDR3 DNA: TGCAGCGTTGAATTGAACATTGAAGCTTTCTTT

D gene: TRBD1
J gene: TRBJ2-7
clone size: NA
V gene: TRBV6-1
CDR3 protein: CASSKDRGQDEQYF
CDR3 DNA: TGTGCCAGCAGTAAGGACAGGGGGCAGGACGAGCAGTACTTC

D gene: TRBD1
J gene: TRBJ2-1
clone size: many
V gene: TRBV29-1
CDR3 protein: CSGTRTGTHNEQFF
CDR3 DNA: TGCAGCGGGACCAGGACAGGGACCCACAATGAGCAGTTCTTC

D gene: NA
J gene: TRBJ1-2
clone size: NA
V gene: TRBV2
CDR3 protein: CASSGTRGTKKGYTF
CDR3 DNA: TGTGCCAGCAGCGGTACCCGGGGCACCAAAAAAGGCTACACCTTC

D gene: NA
J gene: TRBJ2-1
clone size: NA
V gene: TRBV27
CDR3 protein: CASSSDPNEQFF
CDR3 DNA: TGTGCCAGCAGTTCCGACCCCAATGAGCAGTTCTTC

D gene: NA
J gene: TRBJ2-1
clone size: NA
V gene: TRBV7-2
CDR3 protein: CASSLGGVWNEQFF
CDR3 DNA: TGTGCCAGCAGCCTAGGGGGAGTGTGGAATGAGCAGTTCTTC

D gene: NA
J gene: TRBJ2-5
clone size: NA
V gene: TRBV7-9
CDR3 protein: CASSLAATRETQYF
CDR3 DNA: TGTGCCAGCAGCTTAGCCGCGACTAGAGAGACCCAGTACTTC

D gene: NA
J gene: TRBJ2-1
clone size: few
V gene: TRBV27
CDR3 protein: CASSLDRISYNEQFF
CDR3 DNA: TGTGCCAGCAGTTTAGACAGGATCTCCTACAATGAGCAGTTCTTC

D gene: NA
J gene: TRBJ1-4
clone size: NA
V gene: TRBV6-1
CDR3 protein: CASSLPRPNEKLFF
CDR3 DNA: TGTGCCAGCAGTCTCCCTCGACCTAATGAAAAACTGTTTTTT

D gene: NA
J gene: TRBJ2-3
clone size: few
V gene: TRBV29-1
CDR3 protein: CSASGGAYTQYF
CDR3 DNA: TGCAGCGCCTCTGGGGGCGCGTATACGCAGTATTTT

D gene: NA
J gene: TRBJ2-1
clone size: NA
V gene: TRBV6-2/TRBV6-3
CDR3 protein: CAGGRGYNEQFF
CDR3 DNA: TGTGCGGGGGGACGGGGCTACAATGAGCAGTTCTTC

D gene: TRBD2
J gene: TRBJ2-1
clone size: NA
V gene: TRBV13
CDR3 protein: CASSLWTSGGYNEQFF
CDR3 DNA: TGTGCCAGCAGCTTGTGGACTAGCGGAGGATACAATGAGCAGTTCTTC

D gene: NA
J gene: TRBJ2-3
clone size: NA
V gene: TRBV20-1
CDR3 protein: CSASGASTDTQYF
CDR3 DNA: TGCAGTGCTAGCGGGGCGAGCACAGATACGCAGTATTTT

D gene: TRBD2
J gene: TRBJ2-7
clone size: NA
V gene: TRBV27
CDR3 protein: CASSFSGQTHEQYF
CDR3 DNA: TGTGCCAGCAGTTTTAGCGGGCAAACGCACGAGCAGTACTTC

D gene: NA
J gene: TRBJ2-5
clone size: NA
V gene: TRBV28
CDR3 protein: CASSLRGSVQETQYF
CDR3 DNA: TGTGCCAGCAGTTTACGTGGTAGCGTCCAAGAGACCCAGTACTTC

D gene: TRBD2
J gene: TRBJ2-1
clone size: NA
V gene: TRBV10-3
CDR3 protein: CAINGLDYNEQLF
CDR3 DNA: TGTGCCATCAACGGACTAGATTACAATGAGCAGTTGTTC

D gene: NA
J gene: TRBJ2-5
clone size: many
V gene: TRBV29-1
CDR3 protein: CSVAVVETQYF
CDR3 DNA: TGCAGCGTTGCTGTAGTCGAGACCCAGTACTTC

D gene: NA
J gene: TRBJ2-5
clone size: few
V gene: TRBV6-5
CDR3 protein: CASSLVTEGETQYF
CDR3 DNA: TGTGCCAGCAGTTTAGTTACCGAGGGGGAGACCCAGTACTTC

D gene: NA
J gene: TRBJ2-5
clone size: NA
V gene: TRBV20-1
CDR3 protein: CSAETQGVETQYF
CDR3 DNA: TGCAGTGCTGAGACCCAGGGAGTGGAGACCCAGTACTTC

D gene: NA
J gene: TRBJ1-2
clone size: NA
V gene: TRBV6-5
CDR3 protein: CASGPGGALGGYTF
CDR3 DNA: TGTGCCAGCGGCCCTGGGGGTGCACTCGGTGGCTACACCTTC

D gene: NA
J gene: TRBJ2-1
clone size: NA
V gene: TRBV12-3/TRBV12-4
CDR3 protein: CASMEDEQFF
CDR3 DNA: TGTGCCAGCATGGAGGATGAGCAGTTCTTC

D gene: NA
J gene: TRBJ2-5
clone size: many
V gene: TRBV7-3
CDR3 protein: CASSLRGPYETQYF
CDR3 DNA: TGTGCCAGCAGCTTACGGGGGCCTTATGAGACCCAGTACTTC

D gene: TRBD2
J gene: TRBJ2-1
clone size: NA
V gene: TRBV12-3/TRBV12-4
CDR3 protein: CASSFSGSRNEQFF
CDR3 DNA: TGTGCCAGCAGTTTTAGCGGGAGTCGGAATGAGCAGTTCTTC

D gene: TRBD1
J gene: TRBJ2-7
clone size: NA
V gene: TRBV7-9
CDR3 protein: CASSLTTGTSYEQYF
CDR3 DNA: TGTGCCAGCAGCTTAACGACAGGGACCTCCTACGAGCAGTACTTC

D gene: NA
J gene: TRBJ2-7
clone size: NA
V gene: TRBV28
CDR3 protein: CASTSMRGVYEQYF
CDR3 DNA: TGTGCCAGCACCTCCATGAGGGGGGTCTACGAGCAGTACTTC

D gene: TRBD2
J gene: TRBJ2-5
clone size: NA
V gene: TRBV6-5
CDR3 protein: CASSYSGGGEEIQYF
CDR3 DNA: TGTGCCAGCAGTTACTCTGGGGGAGGGGAAGAGATCCAGTACTTC

D gene: TRBD1
J gene: TRBJ1-2
clone size: NA
V gene: TRBV7-9
CDR3 protein: CASREGQGTGYTF
CDR3 DNA: TGTGCCAGCAGAGAGGGACAGGGAACTGGCTACACCTTC

D gene: TRBD1
J gene: TRBJ1-1
clone size: NA
V gene: TRBV7-6
CDR3 protein: CASSPRDRFTEAFF
CDR3 DNA: TGTGCCAGCAGTCCCCGGGACAGATTCACTGAAGCTTTCTTT

D gene: TRBD1
J gene: TRBJ1-2
clone size: many
V gene: TRBV12-3/TRBV12-4
CDR3 protein: CASSPGQAKGYTF
CDR3 DNA: TGTGCCAGCAGTCCCGGACAGGCAAAAGGCTACACCTTC

D gene: NA
J gene: TRBJ2-1
clone size: many
V gene: TRBV20-1
CDR3 protein: CSASGGSIFNEQFF
CDR3 DNA: TGCAGTGCTAGCGGGGGCTCCATTTTCAATGAGCAGTTCTTC

D gene: NA
J gene: TRBJ2-3
clone size: NA
V gene: TRBV29-1
CDR3 protein: CSVTSGTQQYF
CDR3 DNA: TGCAGCGTCACCTCCGGGACACAGCAGTATTTT

D gene: NA
J gene: TRBJ2-7
clone size: few
V gene: TRBV6-5
CDR3 protein: CASRHRDLYEQYF
CDR3 DNA: TGTGCCAGCAGACACAGGGACCTCTACGAGCAGTACTTC

D gene: TRBD2
J gene: TRBJ2-7
clone size: NA
V gene: TRBV11-1
CDR3 protein: CASSLGRLAGGEQYF
CDR3 DNA: TGTGCCAGCAGCTTAGGACGACTAGCGGGAGGCGAGCAGTACTTC

D gene: TRBD1
J gene: TRBJ1-5
clone size: few
V gene: TRBV27
CDR3 protein: CASSFIVPGQGRDQPQHF
CDR3 DNA: TGTGCCAGCAGTTTCATCGTCCCGGGACAGGGACGGGATCAGCCCCAGCATTTT

D gene: NA
J gene: TRBJ2-7
clone size: NA
V gene: TRBV29-1
CDR3 protein: CSVVNTTYEQYF
CDR3 DNA: TGCAGCGTTGTAAACACAACCTACGAGCAGTACTTC

D gene: NA
J gene: TRBJ1-2
clone size: few
V gene: TRBV20-1
CDR3 protein: CSATGGEGNYGYTF
CDR3 DNA: TGCAGTGCAACCGGGGGGGAGGGAAACTATGGCTACACCTTC

D gene: TRBD2
J gene: TRBJ2-1
clone size: NA
V gene: TRBV24-1
CDR3 protein: CATSDLTGGQSEQFF
CDR3 DNA: TGTGCCACCAGTGATTTGACGGGAGGGCAGAGTGAGCAGTTCTTC

D gene: TRBD2
J gene: TRBJ2-7
clone size: NA
V gene: TRBV9
CDR3 protein: CASSGRAGDYEQYF
CDR3 DNA: TGTGCCAGCAGCGGTCGAGCGGGAGACTACGAGCAGTACTTC

D gene: TRBD1
J gene: TRBJ1-5
clone size: NA
V gene: TRBV28
CDR3 protein: CASTTGGVQPQHF
CDR3 DNA: TGTGCCAGCACGACAGGGGGCGTTCAGCCCCAGCATTTT

D gene: NA
J gene: TRBJ2-1
clone size: NA
V gene: TRBV11-2
CDR3 protein: CASSLGTGGKYNEQFF
CDR3 DNA: TGTGCCAGCAGCTTAGGGACGGGGGGCAAGTACAATGAGCAGTTCTTC

D gene: NA
J gene: TRBJ2-1
clone size: NA
V gene: TRBV29-1
CDR3 protein: CSVEVGQTSYNEQFF
CDR3 DNA: TGCAGCGTTGAAGTCGGACAGACCTCCTACAATGAGCAGTTCTTC

D gene: TRBD2
J gene: TRBJ2-5
clone size: NA
V gene: TRBV29-1
CDR3 protein: CSVERGLVGGETQYF
CDR3 DNA: TGCAGCGTTGAAAGGGGACTAGTGGGAGGGGAGACCCAGTACTTC

D gene: NA
J gene: TRBJ2-1
clone size: few
V gene: TRBV15
CDR3 protein: CATSPGLLSGNEQFF
CDR3 DNA: TGTGCCACCAGCCCGGGACTCCTGTCGGGCAATGAGCAGTTCTTC

D gene: TRBD2
J gene: TRBJ2-3
clone size: NA
V gene: TRBV20-1
CDR3 protein: CSARRGLAGGQGTQYF
CDR3 DNA: TGCAGTGCCAGAAGAGGGCTAGCGGGAGGGCAGGGTACGCAGTATTTT

D gene: TRBD2
J gene: TRBJ2-3
clone size: NA
V gene: TRBV12-5
CDR3 protein: CASGVGLAVTDTQYF
CDR3 DNA: TGTGCTAGTGGTGTGGGACTAGCGGTCACAGATACGCAGTATTTT

D gene: NA
J gene: TRBJ1-1
clone size: NA
V gene: TRBV29-1
CDR3 protein: CSVEDYGREFSTEAFF
CDR3 DNA: TGCAGCGTTGAAGATTATGGGAGGGAATTTAGCACTGAAGCTTTCTTT

D gene: NA
J gene: TRBJ2-5
clone size: once
V gene: TRBV5-8
CDR3 protein: CASSRRTGAGETQYF
CDR3 DNA: TGTGCCAGCAGTCGGAGGACGGGGGCGGGGGAGACCCAGTACTTC